This TCR beta chain emerged from a study of shared clonotypes between healthy human individuals (dated by TCRdb to about 2020). Looking at the study overall: A few men and a couple of women, aged 18 to 49 years, made up the cohort. For each donor, CD4 naive and CD4 memory were each run on three plates, CD8 naive on two plates, and CD8 memory on one plate. To increase sequencing depth and limit assay-specific biases, TCR repertoire library preparation and sequencing were carried out by different laboratories using diverse techniques. To estimate repertoire size and how much clonotypes are shared between individuals, the study performed deep sequencing of blood TCR repertoires from 4 to 6 healthy adults. Between about 0.8 and 9.5 billion PBMCs per donor were obtained by leukapheresis. The paper as a whole reports these results and caveats: Incomplete sequencing was indicated by rarefaction of sorted-subset datasets, despite the large sequencing depth. Pairwise subsampling led to the expectation that sequencing depth would affect the degree of clonotype sharing among donors. Compared with non-shared clonotypes, the clonotypes found in all four sorted-subset donors had higher generation probabilities. Because the study included a small number of donors, the genetic and exposure-history diversity represented was limited. Around 5.4% of naive CD4, 3% to 4% of naive CD8, roughly 2.4% of memory CD4, and 0.35% to 0.5% of memory CD8 clonotypes were shared across a few donors. Sampling was restricted to blood, and TCR repertoires in tissues likely differ from the TCR repertoires found in blood. Estimated clonotype richness was generally larger for naive than for memory subsets.

CD8 naive samples were obtained by positive selection for CCR7 among CD45RO-negative cells, yielding a CD45RA+CCR7+ population from which TemRA cells were excluded. The donors were healthy, HIV-negative adults who had no recently reported acute infections or vaccinations. Every donor was a Caucasian adult residing in Nashville, Tennessee, USA. After blood collection by leukapheresis, PBMCs were isolated using Ficoll-Histopaque density gradient centrifugation and then cryopreserved in the vapor phase of liquid nitrogen. Analytical flow cytometry was used to check the purity and quantity of every magnetically sorted T cell population. Each sorted fraction had its genomic DNA isolated and then quantified by UV absorbance on a Nanodrop 2000c. Using the deep immunoSEQ assay, multiplex PCR amplified TCR CDR3 regions from genomic DNA. Extracted genomic DNA from each cell subset was spread evenly across all wells of several immunoSEQ 96-well plates, with each plate serving as a replicate. For sorted subsets, each replicate PCR was loaded with around 220 ng genomic DNA, equivalent to 30,000 or so T cell genomes. Purified libraries were measured with a Qubit 3.0 fluorometer, size-checked on a Bioanalyzer 2100, and measured again with the KAPA Library Quantification kit. Every immunoSEQ 96-well plate was sequenced on a separate single-read 150-cycle Illumina NextSeq 550 flow cell. Processing in the source paper ran as follows. Because the immunoSEQ output included only junctional sequences and no quality scores, the filtering could not be the same as the filtering used for full-length reads. To assign V/J genes and CDR3, sequences were annotated against IMGT germline references using PyIR, a Python wrapper for IgBLAST v1.9. Any read was removed if the V/J assignment was weak (E-value above 1e-6), the CDR3 was missing, or the read contained stop codons, out-of-frame junctions, or ambiguous translated residues. V3J clonotypes were defined by identical inferred V gene, J gene, and CDR3 amino acid sequence. Percentage overlap between repertoires was computed as shared unique clonotypes divided by the size of the smaller repertoire. RTK rarefaction, the Chao1 estimator, and Recon v2.1 estimates of unobserved clonotypes were used to assess repertoire richness. OLGA was used to compute generation probabilities for all TCRbeta clonotypes that the gDNA method yielded from a handful of donors. The source is immuneACCESS, and TCRdb retained only in-frame sequences with V and J called. Part of the clones is not carried over; for the studies checked, unresolved V genes explain less than half of this, and the remainder is unexplained. V and J calls plus clone size are reproduced from that table; the DNA served to infer D and trimming. The sample includes about 590,000 clones, with 95% to 96% observed a single time. The ten largest clones capture 0.11% of the sample.

V was cut back by 0 bases and J by 4 bases, leaving a gap of 14 bases between them. CDR1 and CDR2 (SGHRS, YFSETQ) derive from the germline V gene. From cysteine to phenylalanine, the CDR3 is 15 amino acids long. The DNA shown is the 45-base CDR3, in frame from base 1. Concerning this clone: Which antigen it targets is not known. Within one base of it there is no much larger clone, and no base qualities were kept.

The sequence links TRBV5-1 to TRBJ2-7, with the D gene too uncertain to name. The TCR sequence derives from a woman in her twenties or thirties in good health. The sample consisted of naive CD8+ T cells sorted from blood. Sample cell subset or site, as interpreted from the label and publication: CD45RA+CCR7+. Here is the DNA: TGCGCCAGCAGCTTGGCAGCTTTCCCACCTTACGAGCAGTACTTC. Translated, this is CASSLAAFPPYEQYF.